Below are 3 T cell receptor beta chains sequenced from a single sample in a study of shared clonotypes between healthy human individuals. Sequenced by immunoSEQ multiplex PCR; TCRdb stores in-frame clones only, minus some. Of 850,000 to 1,200,000 clones in the sample, approximately 76% are singletons; the top ten hold roughly 1.4%. Sequencing used memory CD4+ T cells sorted from blood. Subset indicated: CD45RA-negative fraction. Receptor source: a man between 18 and 35 years old in good health.

The V call is TRBV9, the J call TRBJ1-6; D unresolved. Trimming took 0 bases from V and 10 from J, leaving 14 bases between them. Germline V CDR1 and CDR2: SGDLS, YYNGEE. This CDR3 is built from 15 residues. DNA of the CDR3: TGTGCCAGCAGCGTAGGGTGGGCCCGGGAATCACCCCTCCACTTT. Its translation: CASSVGWARESPLHF. The whole variable domain, remainder taken from reference TRBV9 and TRBJ1-6, is DSGVTQTPKHLITATGQRVTLRCSPRSGDLSVYWYQQSLDQGLQFLIQYYNGEERAKGNILERFSAQQFPDLHSELNLSSLELGDSALYFCASSVGWARESPLHFGNGTRLTVT.

CDR3 sequence: CASSAPQAQGSNQPQHF. CDR3 coding DNA: TGTGCCAGCAGCGCCCCTCAGGCCCAGGGGAGCAATCAGCCCCAGCATTTT. This sequence joins TRBV27 and TRBJ1-5, with D possibly matching TRBD1 (6 bases). The CDR3 has 17 amino acids. In germline, CDR1 is MNHEY, CDR2 SMNVEV (reference sequence). V was trimmed by 6 bases and J by 1 base, leaving 19 bases between them.

This clone was picked up a small number of times. Other DNA sequences in this sample translate to the same CDR3. The CDR3, as DNA: TGCGCCAGCAGCTTGGCCGACAGGGGTCTTGGCTACACCTTC. Translating gives CASSLADRGLGYTF. The J gene is TRBJ1-2, the V gene TRBV5-1; 8 bases agree with TRBD1. The CDR3 spans 14 residues. With V trimmed by 0 bases and J by 7 bases, 5 bases remained unmatched. Germline V gives CDR1 SGHRS, CDR2 YFSETQ.